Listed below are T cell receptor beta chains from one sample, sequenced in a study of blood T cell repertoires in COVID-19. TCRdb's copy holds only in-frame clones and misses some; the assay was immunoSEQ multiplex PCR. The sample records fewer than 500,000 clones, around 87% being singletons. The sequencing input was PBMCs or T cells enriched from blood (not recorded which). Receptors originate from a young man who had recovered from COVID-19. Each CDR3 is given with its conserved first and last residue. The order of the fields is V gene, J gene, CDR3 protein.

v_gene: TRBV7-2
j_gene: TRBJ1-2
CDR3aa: CASSLGTGALYGYTF

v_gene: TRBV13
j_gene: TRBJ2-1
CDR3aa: CASFRRGTVEQFF

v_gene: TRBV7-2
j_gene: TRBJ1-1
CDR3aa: CASSLGRQNRGPSGTEAFF

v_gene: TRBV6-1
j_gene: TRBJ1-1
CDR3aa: CASSERTGMEAFF

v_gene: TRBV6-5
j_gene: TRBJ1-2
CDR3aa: CANEIPPNYGYTF

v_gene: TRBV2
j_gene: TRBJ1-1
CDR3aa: CASSGSHRDTEAFF

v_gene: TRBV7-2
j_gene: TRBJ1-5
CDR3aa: CASSRWGTGGNQPQHF

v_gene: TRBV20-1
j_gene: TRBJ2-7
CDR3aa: CSAPGGYEQYF

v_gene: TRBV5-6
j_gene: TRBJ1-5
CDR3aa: CASSLAGDQPQHF

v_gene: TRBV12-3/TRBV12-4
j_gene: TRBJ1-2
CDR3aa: CASSTRAPGGYTF